The rows below give T cell receptor beta chains drawn from one sample of a study of blood T cell repertoires in COVID-19. Sequenced by immunoSEQ multiplex PCR; TCRdb stores in-frame clones only, minus some. The sample includes roughly 18,000 clones, approximately 80% of them seen just once. The sample was peripheral blood. The receptors here all came from a human donor in a cohort sampled during active COVID-19. Each CDR3 is given with its conserved first and last residue. A D gene is named only where the DNA matches it firmly. Clone size is shown for a subset of rows, as once, few, many or a class of expanded clone.

J gene: TRBJ2-2; V gene: TRBV7-2; D gene: NA; clone size: NA; CDR3 length: 14; CDR3 DNA: TGTGCCAGCAGCTTAAGGCAGGGGAGAGGGGAGCTGTTTTTT; CDR3 protein: CASSLRQGRGELFF
J gene: TRBJ1-2; V gene: TRBV18; D gene: NA; clone size: NA; CDR3 length: 13; CDR3 DNA: TGTGCCAGCTCACCAGGGGTTGGAGGCGGCTACACCTTC; CDR3 protein: CASSPGVGGGYTF
J gene: TRBJ1-2; V gene: TRBV6-5; D gene: NA; clone size: once; CDR3 length: 14; CDR3 DNA: TGTGCCAGCAGTACCGGGGAAGGGAAGAATGGCTACACCTTC; CDR3 protein: CASSTGEGKNGYTF
J gene: TRBJ1-1; V gene: TRBV27; D gene: NA; clone size: NA; CDR3 length: 15; CDR3 DNA: TGTGCCAGCAGGACTGGGTGGGGGGGGCCGGATGAAGCTTTCTTT; CDR3 protein: CASRTGWGGPDEAFF
J gene: TRBJ2-7; V gene: TRBV4-3; D gene: NA; clone size: NA; CDR3 length: 14; CDR3 DNA: TGCGCCAGCAGCCAAGATTGGGGCCTCTACGAGCAGTACTTC; CDR3 protein: CASSQDWGLYEQYF
J gene: TRBJ2-7; V gene: TRBV3-1/TRBV3-2; D gene: TRBD2; clone size: NA; CDR3 length: 15; CDR3 DNA: TGTGCCAGCAGCCAGGCGGGAGGGGGGCCCTACGAGCAGTACTTC; CDR3 protein: CASSQAGGGPYEQYF
J gene: TRBJ1-1; V gene: TRBV6-2/TRBV6-3; D gene: TRBD1; clone size: NA; CDR3 length: 16; CDR3 DNA: TGTGCCAGCAGCGTCTATGGACAGGGACGAAGTACTGAAGCTTTCTTT; CDR3 protein: CASSVYGQGRSTEAFF
J gene: TRBJ2-7; V gene: TRBV6-5; D gene: TRBD2; clone size: NA; CDR3 length: 15; CDR3 DNA: TGTGCCACCCGGCAGGATCTAGCGGACCTCTACGAGCAGTACTTC; CDR3 protein: CATRQDLADLYEQYF
J gene: TRBJ1-2; V gene: TRBV6-2/TRBV6-3; D gene: NA; clone size: few; CDR3 length: 16; CDR3 DNA: TGTGCCAGCAGCTATATACCTGACTTCCCCGGAGGCGGCTACACCTTC; CDR3 protein: CASSYIPDFPGGGYTF
J gene: TRBJ2-1; V gene: TRBV7-9; D gene: TRBD1; clone size: NA; CDR3 length: 15; CDR3 DNA: TGTGCCAGCAGCTTAGTCGGGACAGGGGTAGACGAGCAGTTCTTC; CDR3 protein: CASSLVGTGVDEQFF
J gene: TRBJ1-1; V gene: TRBV7-8; D gene: NA; clone size: NA; CDR3 length: 14; CDR3 DNA: TGTGCCAGCAGCTTATCAGGCGGAGGGACTGAAGCTTTCTTT; CDR3 protein: CASSLSGGGTEAFF
J gene: TRBJ1-2; V gene: TRBV5-1; D gene: TRBD1; clone size: few; CDR3 length: 15; CDR3 DNA: TGCGCCAGCAGCTTGGGCTTCGGACAGGGAAATGGCTACACCTTC; CDR3 protein: CASSLGFGQGNGYTF
J gene: TRBJ1-1; V gene: TRBV18; D gene: TRBD1; clone size: NA; CDR3 length: 16; CDR3 DNA: TGTGCCAGCTCACTACGGACAGGGGGCGAGGGGGCTGAAGCTTTCTTT; CDR3 protein: CASSLRTGGEGAEAFF
J gene: TRBJ2-3; V gene: TRBV19; D gene: TRBD1; clone size: NA; CDR3 length: 18; CDR3 DNA: TGTGCCAGTAGTCCAGGACCAAATCCGGGACAGGGAGTAGATACGCAGTATTTT; CDR3 protein: CASSPGPNPGQGVDTQYF
J gene: TRBJ2-7; V gene: TRBV28; D gene: TRBD1; clone size: NA; CDR3 length: 13; CDR3 DNA: TGTGCCAGCGAGGGACAGCCCTCAGAAGAGCAGTACTTC; CDR3 protein: CASEGQPSEEQYF
J gene: TRBJ2-7; V gene: TRBV6-5; D gene: TRBD2; clone size: NA; CDR3 length: 13; CDR3 DNA: TGTGCCAGCAGTTATGGGACTAGCGGCGAGCAGTACTTC; CDR3 protein: CASSYGTSGEQYF
J gene: TRBJ1-5; V gene: TRBV7-2; D gene: NA; clone size: NA; CDR3 length: 14; CDR3 DNA: TGTGCCAGCAGCTACAGGGTGAACAATCAGCCCCAGCATTTT; CDR3 protein: CASSYRVNNQPQHF
J gene: TRBJ2-1; V gene: TRBV7-2; D gene: TRBD2; clone size: NA; CDR3 length: 15; CDR3 DNA: TGTGCCAGCAGCCAAGGACTAGCGGGAGAGGCTGAGCAGTTCTTC; CDR3 protein: CASSQGLAGEAEQFF
J gene: TRBJ2-3; V gene: TRBV3-1/TRBV3-2; D gene: TRBD1; clone size: NA; CDR3 length: 16; CDR3 DNA: TGTGCCAGCAGCAGACAGGGGGCTCCTGGCACAGATACGCAGTATTTT; CDR3 protein: CASSRQGAPGTDTQYF
J gene: TRBJ1-5; V gene: TRBV19; D gene: TRBD1; clone size: NA; CDR3 length: 14; CDR3 DNA: TGTGCCAGTAGTGCCGGACAGGGCAATCAGCCCCAGCATTTT; CDR3 protein: CASSAGQGNQPQHF
J gene: TRBJ2-2; V gene: TRBV12-3/TRBV12-4; D gene: NA; clone size: NA; CDR3 length: 12; CDR3 DNA: TGTGCCAGCAGTAGGCTAGTCGGGGAGCTGTTTTTT; CDR3 protein: CASSRLVGELFF
J gene: TRBJ2-7; V gene: TRBV19; D gene: TRBD2; clone size: NA; CDR3 length: 15; CDR3 DNA: TGTGCCAGTAGTGAGACTAGCGGGGTCTCCTACGAGCAGTACTTC; CDR3 protein: CASSETSGVSYEQYF
J gene: TRBJ1-3; V gene: TRBV4-3; D gene: NA; clone size: medium-sized; CDR3 length: 16; CDR3 DNA: TGCGCCAGCAGCCAGGCCCAAAGAGGCACTGGAAACACCATATATTTT; CDR3 protein: CASSQAQRGTGNTIYF
J gene: TRBJ2-5; V gene: TRBV7-9; D gene: TRBD2; clone size: NA; CDR3 length: 14; CDR3 DNA: TGTGCCAGCAGCTTTCGAGCGGGAGTAGAGACCCAGTACTTC; CDR3 protein: CASSFRAGVETQYF
J gene: TRBJ1-5; V gene: TRBV29-1; D gene: NA; clone size: NA; CDR3 length: 13; CDR3 DNA: TGCAGCGTGGGGGGGGGAAACAATCAGCCCCAGCATTTT; CDR3 protein: CSVGGGNNQPQHF
J gene: TRBJ1-1; V gene: TRBV27; D gene: NA; clone size: NA; CDR3 length: 13; CDR3 DNA: TGTGCCAGCAGTTTAACCGAGGTCGCTGAAGCTTTCTTT; CDR3 protein: CASSLTEVAEAFF
J gene: TRBJ2-2; V gene: TRBV28; D gene: NA; clone size: NA; CDR3 length: 15; CDR3 DNA: TGTGCCAGCAGTTTACCTTTGGGGGGCACCGGGGAGCTGTTTTTT; CDR3 protein: CASSLPLGGTGELFF